This T cell receptor beta chain emerged from a study of T cells in Graves' hyperthyroidism and ophthalmopathy. The source material, RNA transcripts, was used to amplify TCR beta CDR3 regions. Primed by the HTBI set, a first-round RT-PCR was run on the TCR CDR3. TCRdb analysed the multiplex PCR reads with MiXCR anew, one entry per CDR3 protein. The sample lists around 520,000 distinct CDR3 sequences; roughly 24% were seen once. Study-wide results and caveats: The model anticipated ophthalmopathy a median about six months pre-onset. Blood samples included most of the expanded thyroid clonotypes exceeding 0.001.

This clonotype came up many times. As yet, its antigen is unknown. Enrolled ophthalmopathy patients presented with a Clinical Activity Score of at least 3, a NOSPECS grade of at least 4, and disease duration under 3 months. Each 10 ml fresh peripheral blood draw supplied the PBMCs. V was shortened by 3 bases and J by 5 bases, with 13 bases between the two germline ends. The CDR3 spans 15 residues. Germline V lookup: CDR1 MGHDK, CDR2 SYGVNS. The receptor's source is a woman aged 25 to 45 with Graves' ophthalmopathy. The J gene is TRBJ2-2, the V gene TRBV25-1, with D perhaps being TRBD1 or TRBD2 (5 bases each). Sequencing used blood. The CDR3, as DNA: TGTGCCAGCAGTGATTCCGGGGCAGGAACCGGGGAGCTGTTTTTT. This encodes CASSDSGAGTGELFF.